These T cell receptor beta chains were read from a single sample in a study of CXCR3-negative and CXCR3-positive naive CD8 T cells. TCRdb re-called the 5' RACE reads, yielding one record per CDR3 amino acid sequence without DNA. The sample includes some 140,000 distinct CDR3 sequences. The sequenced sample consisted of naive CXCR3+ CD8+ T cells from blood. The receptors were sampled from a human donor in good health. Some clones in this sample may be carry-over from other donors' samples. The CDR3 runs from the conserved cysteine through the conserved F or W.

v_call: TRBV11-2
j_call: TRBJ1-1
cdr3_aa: CASSRDLGMNTEAFF

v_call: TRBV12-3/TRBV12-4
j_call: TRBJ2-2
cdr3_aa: CASSFYRVGAGELFF

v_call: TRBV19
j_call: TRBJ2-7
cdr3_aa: CASSKIAGVYEQYF

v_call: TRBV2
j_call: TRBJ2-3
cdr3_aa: CASSTRDRMVSTDTQYF

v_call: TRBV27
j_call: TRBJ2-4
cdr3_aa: CASSSSPFGKNIQYF

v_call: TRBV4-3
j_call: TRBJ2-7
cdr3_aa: CASSQVSGTYEQYF

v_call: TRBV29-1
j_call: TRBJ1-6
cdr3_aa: CSVAETSGSPLHF

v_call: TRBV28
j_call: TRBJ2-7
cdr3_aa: CASSSDFYEQYF

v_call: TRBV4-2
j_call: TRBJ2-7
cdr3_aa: CASSQAWTYEQYF

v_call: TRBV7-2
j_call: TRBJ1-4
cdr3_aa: CASSQEWTGNEKLFF

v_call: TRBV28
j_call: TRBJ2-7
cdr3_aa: CASSLGGDGYEQYF

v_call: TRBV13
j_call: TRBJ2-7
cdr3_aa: CASGTDTSYEQYF

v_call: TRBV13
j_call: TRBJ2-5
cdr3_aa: CASSSGLAGVQETQYF

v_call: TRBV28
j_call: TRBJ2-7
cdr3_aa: CASSDHYEQYF

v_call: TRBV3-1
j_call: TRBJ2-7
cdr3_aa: CASSQGADSYEQYF

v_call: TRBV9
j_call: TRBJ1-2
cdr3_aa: CASSVDAGQDHSYGYTF

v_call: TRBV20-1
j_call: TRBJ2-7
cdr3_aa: CSARGVQYEQYF

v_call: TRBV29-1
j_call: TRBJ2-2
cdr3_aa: CSVVPAGENTGELFF

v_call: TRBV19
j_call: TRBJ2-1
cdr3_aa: CASKGAGWMQRFF

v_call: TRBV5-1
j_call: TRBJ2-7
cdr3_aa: CASSLVRTYEQYF

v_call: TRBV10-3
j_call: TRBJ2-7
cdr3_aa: CAISELSSGVWEQYF

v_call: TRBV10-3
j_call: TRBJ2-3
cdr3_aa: CAISESERGRTDTQYF

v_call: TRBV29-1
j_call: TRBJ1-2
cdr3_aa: CSVSGQGWDGYTF

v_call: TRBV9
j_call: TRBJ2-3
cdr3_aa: CASSVSRSTDTQYF

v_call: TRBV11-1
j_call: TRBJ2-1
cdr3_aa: CASSPSGVGDNEQFF